A selection of T cell receptor beta chains follows, all from one sample in a study of CD8 T cells in ankylosing spondylitis. TCRdb analysed the 5' RACE reads with MiXCR anew, one entry per CDR3 protein. The sample shows under 170,000 distinct CDR3 sequences, 40% to 50% of them seen only once. The specimen sequenced was synovial fluid, either unsorted or a sorted T cell fraction (not recorded which). All receptors come from a male donor with ankylosing spondylitis. The CDR3 runs from the conserved cysteine through the conserved F or W. The D gene is left open where the match is weak. Clone sizes are given selectively: once, few, many, or a class where the clone is expanded.

clone_size	v_call	j_call	d_call	cdr3_aa	cdr3_nt
NA	TRBV6-2/TRBV6-3	TRBJ1-5	TRBD1	CASSKGTGEAQPQHF	TGTGCCAGCAGCAAGGGGACAGGGGAGGCTCAGCCCCAGCATTTT
NA	TRBV5-1	TRBJ2-1	NA	CASSLFGGTPYNEQFF	TGCGCCAGCAGCTTGTTCGGCGGGACCCCCTACAATGAGCAGTTCTTC
NA	TRBV3-1	TRBJ2-1	NA	CASSQFFFSSYNEQFF	TGTGCCAGCAGCCAATTCTTCTTCAGCTCCTACAATGAGCAGTTCTTC
NA	TRBV3-1	TRBJ2-7	NA	CASSQGGRNHYEQYF	TGTGCCAGCAGCCAAGGTGGCAGGAATCACTACGAGCAGTACTTC
NA	TRBV6-2/TRBV6-3	TRBJ2-5	NA	CASSYDYREETQYF	TGTGCCAGCAGTTACGACTACAGAGAAGAGACCCAGTACTTC
many	TRBV4-3	TRBJ2-7	NA	CASSQDITYEQYF	TGCGCCAGCAGCCAGGACATCACCTACGAGCAGTACTTC
NA	TRBV7-9	TRBJ2-7	TRBD1	CASSSHYRDRSSYEQYF	TGTGCCAGCAGCTCACACTACCGGGACAGGAGCTCCTACGAGCAGTACTTC
many	TRBV6-5	TRBJ2-3	TRBD2	CASSYVGGGDTQYF	TGTGCCAGCAGTTACGTCGGGGGGGGAGATACGCAGTATTTT
NA	TRBV20-1	TRBJ1-2	NA	CSARRHFNYGYTF	TGCAGTGCTAGAAGGCACTTCAACTATGGCTACACCTTC
few	TRBV6-2/TRBV6-3	TRBJ1-5	NA	CASSLGGPAQPQHF	TGTGCCAGCAGTTTGGGGGGGCCCGCGCAGCCCCAGCATTTT
NA	TRBV24-1	TRBJ2-3	NA	CATSDFEQTDTQYF	TGTGCCACCAGTGATTTCGAACAGACAGATACGCAGTATTTT
NA	TRBV7-9	TRBJ2-1	TRBD1	CASSLGRQGKTYNEQFF	TGTGCCAGCAGCTTAGGCAGACAGGGAAAGACCTACAATGAGCAGTTCTTC
NA	TRBV7-8	TRBJ2-7	NA	CASSPPRLEGIYEQYF	TGTGCCAGCAGCCCACCCCGGTTAGAGGGGATCTACGAGCAGTACTTC
NA	TRBV15	TRBJ1-5	TRBD1	CATTPGTGEGQPQHF	TGTGCCACCACCCCGGGGACAGGGGAAGGTCAGCCCCAGCATTTT
few	TRBV3-1	TRBJ2-7	NA	CASSHPGLNHEQYF	TGTGCCAGCAGCCACCCGGGACTCAACCACGAGCAGTACTTC
NA	TRBV28	TRBJ2-7	NA	CASSFWDPGYEQYF	TGTGCCAGCAGTTTTTGGGACCCAGGCTACGAGCAGTACTTC
few	TRBV12-3/TRBV12-4	TRBJ2-1	NA	CASGETPNSYNEQFF	TGTGCCAGCGGGGAGACTCCAAACTCCTACAATGAGCAGTTCTTC
NA	TRBV4-1	TRBJ2-7	NA	CASSHTRYYEQYF	TGCGCCAGCAGCCACACCAGATACTACGAGCAGTACTTC
few	TRBV28	TRBJ1-5	NA	CASSLTGLRDTNQPQHF	TGTGCCAGCAGTTTAACTGGACTGAGGGACACCAATCAGCCCCAGCATTTT
NA	TRBV7-2	TRBJ2-3	TRBD1	CASSLVGQGAADTQYF	TGTGCCAGCAGCTTAGTTGGACAGGGGGCGGCAGATACGCAGTATTTT
many	TRBV6-4	TRBJ2-7	NA	CASSQDDLSEQYF	TGTGCCAGCAGTCAAGACGACCTCTCTGAGCAGTACTTC
NA	TRBV30	TRBJ1-2	NA	CASGKLWGGTF	TGTGCCTCCGGCAAATTGTGGGGTGGCACCTTC
NA	TRBV4-1	TRBJ2-1	NA	CASSPINRVLYNEQFF	TGCGCCAGCAGCCCGATAAACAGGGTTTTGTACAATGAGCAGTTCTTC
few	TRBV9	TRBJ2-1	NA	CASSVSNTYNEQFF	TGTGCCAGCAGCGTAAGTAACACCTACAATGAGCAGTTCTTC
NA	TRBV3-1	TRBJ1-1	NA	CASSPDWGTEAFF	TGTGCCAGCAGCCCCGATTGGGGCACTGAAGCTTTCTTT
NA	TRBV28	TRBJ1-6	NA	CASTAFFSYNSPLHF	TGTGCCAGCACCGCGTTTTTCTCCTATAATTCACCCCTCCACTTT
NA	TRBV4-2	TRBJ2-3	TRBD2	CASSQGGLAGGDTQYF	TGTGCCAGCAGCCAAGGGGGACTAGCGGGAGGAGATACGCAGTATTTT
few	TRBV9	TRBJ2-3	TRBD1	CASSPSTGAFTDTQYF	TGTGCCAGCAGCCCCTCGACAGGGGCCTTCACAGATACGCAGTATTTT
many	TRBV20-1	TRBJ2-7	TRBD1	CSASRLLGQGASSYEQYF	TGCAGTGCTAGCCGTCTCTTGGGACAGGGGGCCTCCTCCTACGAGCAGTACTTC
NA	TRBV29-1	TRBJ2-7	NA	CSVEAPRGAAYEQYF	TGCAGCGTTGAAGCCCCCAGGGGAGCCGCCTACGAGCAGTACTTC
many	TRBV20-1	TRBJ2-4	NA	CSVLPLDTNKNIQYF	TGCAGTGTCCTTCCCCTGGACACCAACAAAAACATTCAGTACTTC
NA	TRBV15	TRBJ2-3	NA	CATSRLPDLRAPTDTQYF	TGTGCCACCAGCAGACTCCCGGACCTAAGAGCTCCCACAGATACGCAGTATTTT
few	TRBV5-5	TRBJ2-2	NA	CASTRRARLNTGELFF	TGTGCCAGCACCCGCCGCGCTAGGTTGAACACCGGGGAGCTGTTTTTT
NA	TRBV24-1	TRBJ2-1	TRBD1	CATSEGTGNYYNEQFF	TGTGCCACCAGTGAAGGGACAGGGAATTATTACAATGAGCAGTTCTTC
NA	TRBV19	TRBJ1-1	NA	CASSIWVNTEAFF	TGTGCCAGTAGTATTTGGGTGAACACTGAAGCTTTCTTT
NA	TRBV29-1	TRBJ2-5	NA	CSASGSGFQETQYF	TGCAGCGCCTCTGGTAGCGGCTTCCAAGAGACCCAGTACTTC
NA	TRBV5-1	TRBJ2-1	NA	CASSLGRTHHSYNEQFF	TGCGCCAGCAGCTTGGGCCGGACTCATCACTCCTACAATGAGCAGTTCTTC
many	TRBV19	TRBJ2-3	TRBD1	CASTTGQGTDTQYF	TGTGCCAGCACCACCGGACAGGGCACAGATACGCAGTATTTT
NA	TRBV4-1	TRBJ2-3	NA	CASSQESPISTDTQYF	TGCGCCAGCAGCCAAGAATCCCCCATAAGCACAGATACGCAGTATTTT
NA	TRBV13	TRBJ1-4	TRBD1	CASSVYGTGDEKLFF	TGTGCCAGCAGCGTATACGGGACAGGCGACGAAAAACTGTTTTTT
NA	TRBV6-1	TRBJ2-7	NA	CASSDYRSSYEQYF	TGTGCCAGCAGTGATTACAGGAGCTCCTACGAGCAGTACTTC
NA	TRBV28	TRBJ1-4	NA	CASSSARAGRALIPPQKLFF	TGTGCCAGCAGTTCCGCGAGGGCGGGAAGGGCTCTTATCCCCCCCCAAAAACTGTTTTTT
NA	TRBV19	TRBJ1-1	NA	CASIAGTGNTEAFF	TGTGCCAGTATCGCGGGTACAGGGAACACTGAAGCTTTCTTT
NA	TRBV7-3	TRBJ2-2	NA	CASSSVTNTGELFF	TGTGCCAGTTCTAGCGTTACGAACACCGGGGAGCTGTTTTTT
few	TRBV12-3/TRBV12-4	TRBJ2-2	NA	CASSPDYSNTGELFF	TGTGCCAGCAGTCCGGACTATTCGAACACCGGGGAGCTGTTTTTT
NA	TRBV6-5	TRBJ1-5	NA	CASSYGASRDQPQHF	TGTGCCAGCAGTTACGGGGCCAGCCGGGATCAGCCCCAGCATTTT
NA	TRBV2	TRBJ2-1	NA	CASSEALAPFGDEQFF	TGTGCCAGCAGTGAGGCCCTAGCGCCCTTCGGGGATGAGCAGTTCTTC
NA	TRBV29-1	TRBJ1-1	NA	CSVATGSEAFF	TGCAGCGTTGCGACGGGTTCGGAAGCTTTCTTT
NA	TRBV20-1	TRBJ2-5	NA	CSARDSRGGITETQYF	TGCAGTGCTAGAGACTCCCGTGGCGGGATTACAGAGACCCAGTACTTC
NA	TRBV6-1	TRBJ1-2	TRBD1	CASNRGQDEYGYTF	TGTGCCAGCAACCGGGGACAGGACGAGTATGGCTACACCTTC
once	TRBV12-3/TRBV12-4	TRBJ2-3	NA	CASSLWWDTQYF	TGTGCCAGCAGTTTATGGTGGGATACGCAGTATTTT
NA	TRBV12-3/TRBV12-4	TRBJ2-7	NA	CASSFTQAEQYF	TGTGCCAGCAGTTTTACCCAGGCCGAGCAGTACTTC
once	TRBV28	TRBJ2-1	NA	CASLTGQSPYNEQFF	TGTGCCAGCCTTACGGGGCAGAGCCCTTACAATGAGCAGTTCTTC
NA	TRBV12-3/TRBV12-4	TRBJ1-5	NA	CASSSEGYNQPQHF	TGTGCCAGCAGTTCGGAGGGTTACAATCAGCCCCAGCATTTT
many	TRBV20-1	TRBJ2-1	NA	CSARNVAGSDYNEQFF	TGCAGTGCTAGAAACGTGGCGGGATCCGACTACAATGAGCAGTTCTTC
NA	TRBV19	TRBJ2-7	TRBD2	CASSIALADNYEQYF	TGTGCCAGTAGTATAGCACTAGCGGACAACTACGAGCAGTACTTC
NA	TRBV12-3/TRBV12-4	TRBJ2-1	TRBD1	CASSPVVGWDRGNEQFF	TGTGCCAGCAGCCCAGTAGTAGGGTGGGACAGGGGCAATGAGCAGTTCTTC
NA	TRBV7-9	TRBJ2-1	TRBD2	CASSLGRREGRDEQFF	TGTGCCAGCAGCTTAGGAAGGCGGGAGGGCCGAGATGAGCAGTTCTTC
few	TRBV24-1	TRBJ2-7	NA	CATRGFWYEQYF	TGTGCCACCCGTGGTTTTTGGTACGAGCAGTACTTC